This TCR beta chain was observed in a study of lymphopenia after photon versus proton radiotherapy. Overall study results and limits: Survival link was tested only in deceased patients; proton benefit remains a possibility. After the lymphocyte nadir, photon-treated repertoires showed oligoclonal expansion, especially of CD8+ Temra cells. Photon-treated patients lost naive T cells and TCR diversity; proton-treated stayed stable.

Germline V gene data show CDR1 as KGHSH and CDR2 as LQKENI. The length of the CDR3 is 16 residues. Trimming removed 6 bases from V and 5 bases from J, with 17 bases in between. The count of this clone is one. Its antigen is undetermined. Data came from immunoSEQ multiplex PCR; TCRdb stores just in-frame clones and leaves some out. The data show 55,000 to 70,000 clones, with 85% to 95% seen just once and approximately 2% held by the top ten. The clonotype was recovered from a woman in her thirties or forties with cholangiocarcinoma. Specimen: peripheral blood, collected from a patient treated with photon-based radiotherapy. This chain uses TRBV18 with TRBJ1-6; D possibly corresponds to TRBD1 (5 bases). In DNA form, the CDR3 reads TGTGCCAGCTCGCCAGGGCCCCAGGGACATAATTCACCCCTCCACTTT. Translating it yields CASSPGPQGHNSPLHF.